This TCR beta chain stems from a study of molecular identifiers for immune sequencing clone quantification. Ten or more counts support this clonotype. Each CDR3 protein is one row after TCRdb ran MiXCR on the PCR reads. The sample has hundreds of thousands of distinct CDR3 sequences; 15% to 20% are singletons. Germline V gene data show CDR1 as SEHNR and CDR2 as FQNEAQ (reference sequence). Trimming cost V 4 bases and J 3 bases, with 12 bases left between them. There are 14 residues in the CDR3. This TCR derives from a human donor in good health. Some libraries in this study had Jurkat cell RNA spiked in. Sequenced material: naive CD8+ T cells from blood, with Jurkat cell RNA spiked in. Subset described: FACS-sorted CD8+CD4-CCR7+CD45RA+ naive T cells. This rearrangement joins TRBV7-9 to TRBJ1-2; the D gene is possibly TRBD1 (5 bases). The CDR3 nucleotides read TGTGCCAGCAGCTCCAGGGATGCGCACTATGGCTACACCTTC. It translates to CASSSRDAHYGYTF.